The rows below give T cell receptor beta chains drawn from one sample of a study of cytomegalovirus exposure and HLA in healthy donors. Repertoires were generated with immunoSEQ multiplex PCR, while TCRdb's copy carries only in-frame clones and drops some. The sample includes 200,000 or so clones, 75% to 90% of them seen just once. Sequencing was done on a sample of PBMCs. These receptors were collected from a man in his forties in good health and CMV-seropositive. CDR3s include the opening cysteine and the closing phenylalanine or tryptophan. Clone size is given for some rows only: seen once, a few or many times, or a class if the clone is expanded.

>TRBV11-2|TRBJ1-1|.
CASSLVRDRGEAFF
>TRBV7-9|TRBJ1-2|.
CSSSPPQGAYNYGYTF
>TRBV5-8|TRBJ1-3|.
CASSHTRGMRGNTIYF
>TRBV6-5|TRBJ1-4|.
CASSYSSGGKLFF
>TRBV19|TRBJ2-5|.
CASSTNLVGETQYF
>TRBV6-5|TRBJ2-7|.
CASRQGVYEQYF
>TRBV7-2|TRBJ2-1|.
CASSGGGAYNEQFF
>TRBV19|TRBJ1-5|.
CASTDRGYLQPQHF
>TRBV5-1|TRBJ2-2|.
CASSFQRNVGTGELFF
>TRBV7-6|TRBJ2-5|.
CASTYTGTSGYGETQYF
>TRBV14|TRBJ1-3|few
CASSQDFGNTIYF
>TRBV11-2|TRBJ1-1|few
CASSLAPSGVGRTEAFF
>TRBV28|TRBJ2-5|.
CASSGQDRGLETQYF
>TRBV7-2|TRBJ1-5|.
CASSLFGTGNQPQHF
>TRBV9|TRBJ2-2|.
CASSGQGPGELFF
>TRBV7-2|TRBJ1-2|.
CASSLAGFSGDGYTF
>TRBV4-3|TRBJ2-1|.
CASSQDAGGPNEQFF
>TRBV19|TRBJ1-4|.
CASRAGFGNEKLFF
>TRBV5-6|TRBJ2-5|.
CASSLLIQQETQYF
>TRBV7-2|TRBJ2-1|.
CASSLSSGTYNEQFF
>TRBV6-5|TRBJ2-3|.
CASGTGLPITDTQYF
>TRBV28|TRBJ2-1|once
CASSQQGLSYNEQFF
>TRBV9|TRBJ2-5|.
CASSVGLAGALQETQYF
>TRBV5-4|TRBJ2-7|.
CASSAPGHGVEQYF
>TRBV30|TRBJ2-3|.
CAWSVGGTDTDTQYF
>TRBV7-8|TRBJ1-1|once
CASSLQGDTEAFF
>TRBV28|TRBJ2-1|few
CAGRLAGGDFNEQFF
>TRBV9|TRBJ2-5|.
CASSGQGAGETQYF
>TRBV19|TRBJ2-7|.
CASSRTGAYEQYF
>TRBV12-5|TRBJ2-2|.
CASARDTGELFF
>TRBV11-3|TRBJ2-1|.
CASSFSGGRYNEQFF
>TRBV15|TRBJ2-1|few
CATSRAPGQWLNEQFF
>TRBV5-4|TRBJ1-6|.
CASSWGQPPNNSPLHF
>TRBV27|TRBJ2-6|.
CASSLLGLGSSGANVLTF
>TRBV6-6|TRBJ1-4|.
CASTLEDGEKLFF
>TRBV5-4|TRBJ2-5|.
CASSLVGDETQYF
>TRBV29-1|TRBJ2-5|.
CSVTRGRYQETQYF
>TRBV7-3|TRBJ2-2|.
CASSTTGGGMTGELFF
>TRBV6-5|TRBJ1-2|few
CASSYLGGSLGYTF
>TRBV19|TRBJ2-1|.
CASSMFPLLAGGVDEQFF
>TRBV19|TRBJ2-3|.
CASSLTGNPDTQYF
>TRBV9|TRBJ1-2|.
CASSARQGYGYTF
>TRBV7-9|TRBJ1-2|.
CASSQEGLGNGYTF
>TRBV5-1|TRBJ2-7|.
CASSLDVGGTSYEQYF
>TRBV5-8|TRBJ1-2|.
CASSATGASYGYTF
>TRBV28|TRBJ2-7|.
CASSFGGEQYF
>TRBV11-2|TRBJ1-6|.
CASSLRSGAPPLHF
>TRBV12-5|TRBJ1-2|.
CASGPQMKGGWSYGYTF
>TRBV5-1|TRBJ2-2|few
CASSPGGRGHTGELFF
>TRBV7-9|TRBJ1-2|.
CASSPGQVIYGYTF
>TRBV19|TRBJ1-1|.
CASSIARGTEAFF
>TRBV5-6|TRBJ2-3|.
CASSLAGGGRDTQYF